The 8 T cell receptor beta chains reported below all come from one sample, sequenced in a study of cytomegalovirus exposure and HLA in healthy donors. This PCR relied on a set of 60 Vbeta primers and 13 Jbeta primers. TCRdb's copy holds only in-frame clones and misses some; the assay was immunoSEQ multiplex PCR. The sample lists roughly 130,000 clones; 70% to 80% were seen once. Sample: PBMCs. Receptors originate from a woman in her fifties or sixties in good health and CMV-seronegative.

The chain is built from TRBV9 and TRBJ1-1; D is unresolved. The CDR3 contains 13 residues. Germline V CDR1 and CDR2: SGDLS, YYNGEE. Trimming shortened V by 0 bases and J by 6 bases, and 9 bases separated the two germline ends. The CDR3 reads CASSVGSGAEAFF. Written as DNA, the CDR3 is TGTGCCAGCAGCGTAGGTTCAGGCGCTGAAGCTTTCTTT.

This chain joins TRBV2 and TRBJ2-7, with D possibly matching TRBD2 (6 bases). Trimming stripped 5 bases from V and 6 bases from J, with 17 bases between. The CDR3 has 14 residues. Germline loops: CDR1 SNHLY, CDR2 FYNNEI. The CDR3 DNA sequence: TGTGCCAGCAGTTCCGGGAGCGACGTTAGCGAGCAGTACTTC. Residues: CASSSGSDVSEQYF.

V usage is TRBV4-1 and J usage is TRBJ1-5, with TRBD1 matching 8 bases. After removal of 4 bases from V and 5 bases from J, the junction contained 10 bases not matched to a gene. This CDR3 comprises 16 residues. Germline V gives CDR1 MGHRA, CDR2 YSYEKL. This chain's CDR3 is CASSLLQAGGDQPQHF. CDR3 bases: TGCGCCAGCAGCCTCCTTCAGGCAGGGGGCGATCAGCCCCAGCATTTT.

V and J are TRBV6-5 and TRBJ2-1; 7 bases line up with TRBD1. This CDR3 spans 14 amino acids. Losses at the gene ends were 5 bases for V and 9 bases for J; bases not matched to a gene: 10. Germline CDR1 MNHEY, CDR2 SVGAGI. CDR3 in DNA: TGTGCCAGCAGTAAAGAGAACAGGGGTACTGAGCAGTTCTTC. Translated, it gives CASSKENRGTEQFF.

V usage is TRBV19 and J usage is TRBJ2-5; TRBD1 agrees at 11 bases. The length of the CDR3 is 15 residues. Germline V gene sequence: CDR1 LNHDA, CDR2 SQIVND (reference sequence). V dropped 5 bases and J dropped 7; count of bases not matched to a gene: 9. CDR3 nucleotides: TGTGCCAGTAGTCCTGGGACAGGGGGTGAGAGGACCCAGTACTTC. Translated, it gives CASSPGTGGERTQYF.

The V and J genes are TRBV4-1 and TRBJ2-3; 11 bases line up with TRBD2. CDR1 MGHRA and CDR2 YSYEKL come from the germline V gene. The CDR3 consists of 16 residues. J was trimmed by 5 bases and V by 4 bases; bases with no gene match: 8. CDR3 region: CASSPYLAGGGDTQYF. The CDR3 DNA is TGCGCCAGCAGCCCGTACCTAGCGGGAGGAGGAGATACGCAGTATTTT.

The V gene is TRBV5-5, the J gene TRBJ2-2; TRBD1 matches 10 bases. This CDR3 is built from 19 residues. Per germline, CDR1 SGHKS and CDR2 YYEKEE (reference sequence). After removal of 4 bases from V and 3 bases from J, the junction contained 15 bases not matched to a gene. The CDR3 spells CASSIKPTGGGLDTGELFF. The CDR3 DNA is TGTGCCAGCAGCATCAAACCGACAGGGGGCGGGCTGGACACCGGGGAGCTGTTTTTT.

This chain joins TRBV11-3 and TRBJ2-1; 9 nucleotides match TRBD1. The V gene end was trimmed by 4 bases and the J gene end by 5 bases; junction bases not matched to a gene: 9. Per the germline V gene, CDR1 is SGHNT and CDR2 is YENEEA. The CDR3 has 16 amino acids. The CDR3 sequence: CASSSTTGTGNNEQFF. The CDR3 region has the DNA TGTGCCAGCAGCTCCACGACCGGGACAGGGAACAATGAGCAGTTCTTC.